This record concerns one T cell receptor beta chain sequence. Its cognate antigen is unknown. This sample was included in a study of shared clonotypes between healthy human individuals. The study, taken as a whole, reports: How much donors shared clonotypes was expected to be affected by sequencing depth.

Germline-derived CDR1 and CDR2 are PRHDT and FYEKMQ (reference sequence). The V end lost 3 bases, the J end lost 7 bases, and 10 bases lay between the germline ends. The CDR3 runs to 13 residues. Deep-level settings were used for running the assay. Assay used: immunoSEQ multiplex PCR; TCRdb lists only in-frame clones, some missing. The sample carries about 2.4 million clones, 80% to 95% recorded once. This clonotype originated in a man between 18 and 29 years old in good health. Some clones in this sample may be carry-over from other donors' samples. This sequence joins TRBV13 and TRBJ2-1; D is uncertain. Sequencing was performed on naive CD4+ T cells from PBMCs. Stated subset: CD45RA+ positively selected. The CDR3 nucleotides are TGTGCCAGCAGCTTGACCTCGTGGAATGAGCAGTTCTTC. It codes for CASSLTSWNEQFF.